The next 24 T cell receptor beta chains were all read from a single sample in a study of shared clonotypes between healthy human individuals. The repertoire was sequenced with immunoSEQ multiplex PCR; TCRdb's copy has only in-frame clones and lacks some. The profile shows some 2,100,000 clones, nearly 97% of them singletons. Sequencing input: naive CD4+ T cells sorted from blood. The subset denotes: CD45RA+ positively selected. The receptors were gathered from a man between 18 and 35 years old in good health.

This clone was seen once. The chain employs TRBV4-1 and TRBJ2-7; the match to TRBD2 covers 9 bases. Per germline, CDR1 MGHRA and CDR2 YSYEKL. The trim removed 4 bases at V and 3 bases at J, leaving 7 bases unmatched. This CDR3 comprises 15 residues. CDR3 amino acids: CASSLIQREVYEQYF. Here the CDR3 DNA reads TGCGCCAGCAGCCTGATTCAGCGGGAGGTCTACGAGCAGTACTTC.

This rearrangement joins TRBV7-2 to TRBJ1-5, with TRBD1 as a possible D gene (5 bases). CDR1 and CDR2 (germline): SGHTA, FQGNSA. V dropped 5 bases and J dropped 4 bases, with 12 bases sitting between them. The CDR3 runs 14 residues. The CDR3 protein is CASSAGAFNQPQHF. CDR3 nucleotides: TGTGCCAGCAGCGCCGGGGCGTTTAATCAGCCCCAGCATTTT.

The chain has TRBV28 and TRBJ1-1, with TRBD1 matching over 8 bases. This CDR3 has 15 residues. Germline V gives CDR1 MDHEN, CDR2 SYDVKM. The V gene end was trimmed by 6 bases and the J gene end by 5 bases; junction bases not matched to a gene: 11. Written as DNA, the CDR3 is TGTGCCAGCAGCTACCCCGGACAGGGTAGGACTGAAGCTTTCTTT. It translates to CASSYPGQGRTEAFF.

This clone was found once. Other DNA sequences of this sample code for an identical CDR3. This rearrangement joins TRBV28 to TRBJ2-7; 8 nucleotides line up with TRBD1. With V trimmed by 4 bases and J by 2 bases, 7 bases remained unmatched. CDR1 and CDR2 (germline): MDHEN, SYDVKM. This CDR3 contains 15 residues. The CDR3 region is CASSSPGQGPYEQYF. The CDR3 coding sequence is TGTGCCAGCAGTTCTCCAGGACAGGGCCCCTACGAGCAGTACTTC.

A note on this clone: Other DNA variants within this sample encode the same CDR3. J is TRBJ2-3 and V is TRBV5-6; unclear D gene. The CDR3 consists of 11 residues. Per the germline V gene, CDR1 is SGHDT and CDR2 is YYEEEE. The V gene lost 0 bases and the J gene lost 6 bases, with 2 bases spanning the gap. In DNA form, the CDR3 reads TGTGCCAGCAGCTTGGGTGATACGCAGTATTTT. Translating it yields CASSLGDTQYF.

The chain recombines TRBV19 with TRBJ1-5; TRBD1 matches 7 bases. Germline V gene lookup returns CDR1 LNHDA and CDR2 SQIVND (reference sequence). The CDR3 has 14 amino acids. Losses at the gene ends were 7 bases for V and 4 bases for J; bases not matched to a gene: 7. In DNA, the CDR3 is TGTGCCAGTACAAGCCGGGACAGTAATCAGCCCCAGCATTTT. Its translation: CASTSRDSNQPQHF.

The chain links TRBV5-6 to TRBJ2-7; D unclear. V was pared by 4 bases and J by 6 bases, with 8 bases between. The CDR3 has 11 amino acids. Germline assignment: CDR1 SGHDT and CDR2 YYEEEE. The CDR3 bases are TGTGCCAGCAGCAATGCGGCCGAGCAGTACTTC. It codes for CASSNAAEQYF.

CDR3 amino acids: CAWSLSGQGGYEQYF. The CDR3 DNA is TGTGCCTGGAGTTTATCGGGACAGGGGGGATACGAGCAGTACTTC. V is TRBV30 and J is TRBJ2-5, with 11 bases fitting TRBD1. The J call is doubtful: the DNA matches TRBJ2-7 better. CDR3 length: 15 amino acids. Germline loops: CDR1 GTSNPN, CDR2 SVGIG (reference sequence).

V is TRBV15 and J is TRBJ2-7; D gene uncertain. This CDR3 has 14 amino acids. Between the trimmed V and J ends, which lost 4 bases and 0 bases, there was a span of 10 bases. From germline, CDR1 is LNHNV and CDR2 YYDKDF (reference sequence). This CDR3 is CATSKDLTSYEQYF. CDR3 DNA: TGTGCCACCAGCAAGGACCTTACCTCCTACGAGCAGTACTTC.

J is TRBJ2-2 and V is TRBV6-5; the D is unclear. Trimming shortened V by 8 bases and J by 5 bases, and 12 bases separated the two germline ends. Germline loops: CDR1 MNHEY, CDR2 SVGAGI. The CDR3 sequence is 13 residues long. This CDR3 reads CASAQRRTGELFF. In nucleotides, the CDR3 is TGTGCCAGCGCGCAGCGTCGGACCGGGGAGCTGTTTTTT.

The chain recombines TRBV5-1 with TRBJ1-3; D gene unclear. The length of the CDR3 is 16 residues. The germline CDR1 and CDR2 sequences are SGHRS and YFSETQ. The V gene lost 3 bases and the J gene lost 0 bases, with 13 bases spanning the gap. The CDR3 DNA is TGCGCCAGCAGCTATGAGGATTGGAGCTCTGGAAACACCATATATTTT. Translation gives CASSYEDWSSGNTIYF.

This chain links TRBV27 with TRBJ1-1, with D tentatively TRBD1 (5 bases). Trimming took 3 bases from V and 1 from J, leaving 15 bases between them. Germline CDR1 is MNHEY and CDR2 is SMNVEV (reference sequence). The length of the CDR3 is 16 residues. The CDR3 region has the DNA TGTGCCAGCAGTTTGCGCTACGGAGGGACGAACACTGAAGCTTTCTTT. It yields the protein CASSLRYGGTNTEAFF.

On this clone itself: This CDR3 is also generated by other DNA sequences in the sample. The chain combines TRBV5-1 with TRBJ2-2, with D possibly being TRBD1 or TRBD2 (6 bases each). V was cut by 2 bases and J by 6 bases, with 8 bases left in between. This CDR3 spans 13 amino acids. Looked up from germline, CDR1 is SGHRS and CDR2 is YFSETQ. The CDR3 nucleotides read TGCGCCAGCAGCTTCGGGGGCCCCGGGGAGCTGTTTTTT. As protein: CASSFGGPGELFF.

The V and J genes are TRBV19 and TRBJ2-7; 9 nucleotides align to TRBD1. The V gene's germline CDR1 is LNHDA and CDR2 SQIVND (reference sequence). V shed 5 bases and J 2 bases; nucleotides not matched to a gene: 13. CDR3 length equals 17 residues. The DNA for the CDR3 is TGTGCCAGTAGTGTCGGGTTTATACGACAGGGGGCCTACGAGCAGTACTTC. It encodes CASSVGFIRQGAYEQYF.

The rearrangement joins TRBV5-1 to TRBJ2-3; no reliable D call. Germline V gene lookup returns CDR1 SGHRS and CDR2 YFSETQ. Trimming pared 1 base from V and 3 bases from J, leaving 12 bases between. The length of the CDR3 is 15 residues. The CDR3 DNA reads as TGCGCCAGCAGCTTGTATGGACGCACGACAGATACGCAGTATTTT. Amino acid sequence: CASSLYGRTTDTQYF.

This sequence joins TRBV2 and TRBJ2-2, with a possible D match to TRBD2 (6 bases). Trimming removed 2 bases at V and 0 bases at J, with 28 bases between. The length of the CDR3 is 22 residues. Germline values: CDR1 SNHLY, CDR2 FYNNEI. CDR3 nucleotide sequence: TGTGCCAGCAGTGAAATTCCCCGCTGGGACTTTGCACGGGTTGCGAACACCGGGGAGCTGTTTTTT. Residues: CASSEIPRWDFARVANTGELFF.

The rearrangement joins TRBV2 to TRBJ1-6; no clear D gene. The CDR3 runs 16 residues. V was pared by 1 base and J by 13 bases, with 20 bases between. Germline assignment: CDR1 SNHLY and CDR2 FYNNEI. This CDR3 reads CASSEGWLSNAFPLHF. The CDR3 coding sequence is TGTGCCAGCAGTGAAGGCTGGCTATCTAATGCTTTTCCCCTCCACTTT.

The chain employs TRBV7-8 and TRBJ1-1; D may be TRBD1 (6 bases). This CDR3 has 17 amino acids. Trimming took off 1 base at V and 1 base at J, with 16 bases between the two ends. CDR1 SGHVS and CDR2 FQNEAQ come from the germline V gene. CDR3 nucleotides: TGTGCCAGCAGCTTAGTAAGGGCAGGGGAGAAGAACACTGAAGCTTTCTTT. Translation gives CASSLVRAGEKNTEAFF.

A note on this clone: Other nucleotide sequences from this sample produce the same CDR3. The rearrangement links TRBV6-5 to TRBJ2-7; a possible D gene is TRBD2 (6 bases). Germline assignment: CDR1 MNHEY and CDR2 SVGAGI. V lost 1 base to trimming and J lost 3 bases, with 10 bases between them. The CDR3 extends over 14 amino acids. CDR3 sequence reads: CASSYWQGGYEQYF. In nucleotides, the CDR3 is TGTGCCAGCAGTTACTGGCAGGGAGGCTACGAGCAGTACTTC.

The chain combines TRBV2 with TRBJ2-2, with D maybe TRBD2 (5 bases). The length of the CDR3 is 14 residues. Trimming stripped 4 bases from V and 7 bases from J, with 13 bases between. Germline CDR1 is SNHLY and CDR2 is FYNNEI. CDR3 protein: CASSVRSGVGELFF. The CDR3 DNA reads TGTGCCAGCAGTGTGCGGAGCGGCGTCGGGGAGCTGTTTTTT.

CDR3 amino acids: CASSIQGAANTGELFF. CDR3 DNA: TGCGCCAGCAGCATCCAGGGGGCTGCGAACACCGGGGAGCTGTTTTTT. The chain uses TRBV5-1 and TRBJ2-2; 8 positions match TRBD1. Germline V gene lookup returns CDR1 SGHRS and CDR2 YFSETQ. The CDR3 length is 16 residues. J lost 0 bases, V lost 4 bases, and 5 bases had no gene match.

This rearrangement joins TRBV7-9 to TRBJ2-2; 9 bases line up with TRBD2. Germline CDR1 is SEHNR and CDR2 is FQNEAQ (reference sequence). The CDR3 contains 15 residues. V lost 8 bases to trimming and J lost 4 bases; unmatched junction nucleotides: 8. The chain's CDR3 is CASGRLAVPTGELFF. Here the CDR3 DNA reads TGTGCCAGCGGAAGACTAGCGGTGCCCACCGGGGAGCTGTTTTTT.

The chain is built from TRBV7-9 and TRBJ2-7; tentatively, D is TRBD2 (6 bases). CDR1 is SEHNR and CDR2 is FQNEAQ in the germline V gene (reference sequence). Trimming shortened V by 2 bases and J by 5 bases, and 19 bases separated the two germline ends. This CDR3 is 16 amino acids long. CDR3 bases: TGTGCCAGCAGCTTATCCGCGGGAATCTCGCCGGACGAGCAGTACTTC. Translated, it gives CASSLSAGISPDEQYF.

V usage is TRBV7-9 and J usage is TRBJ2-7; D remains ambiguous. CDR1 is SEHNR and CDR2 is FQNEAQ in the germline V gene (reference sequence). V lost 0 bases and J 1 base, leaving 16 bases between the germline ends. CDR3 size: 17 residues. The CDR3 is CASSLAEGFWVSYEQYF. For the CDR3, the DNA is TGTGCCAGCAGCTTAGCTGAAGGGTTCTGGGTTTCCTACGAGCAGTACTTC.